The clone carrying this TCR beta chain was seen ten or more times. What it binds is not known. Unique molecular identifiers were incorporated when the TCRbeta library was constructed. TCRdb independently ran MiXCR on the PCR reads; one entry per CDR3 protein. The table has 450,000 to 550,000 distinct CDR3 sequences, 9.5% to 12% seen once. This specimen belongs to a study of T-cell reconstitution after alpha-beta-depleted transplantation in children. The CDR3 contains 14 residues. V dropped 5 bases and J dropped 1; count of bases not matched to a gene: 3. General study points: Two months or so post-transplant, alpha-beta T cells reportedly derived from several hundred expanded graft clones. A year post-transplant, T-cell counts and diversity derived mostly from newly produced T cells.

This specimen consisted of PBMCs, mostly from graft donor cells, obtained 180 days after TCRalphabeta/CD19-depleted stem cell transplant. The chain combines TRBV12-3 or TRBV12-4 with TRBJ2-5; 8 bases map to TRBD1. This TCR came from a female patient aged 2-9 years who had a stem cell transplant for aplastic anemia, so the T cells may come from the graft donor. The CDR3 region is CASSTGQGQETQYF. CDR3 nucleotide sequence: TGTGCCAGCAGTACTGGACAGGGCCAAGAGACCCAGTACTTC.